This is a list of T cell receptor beta chains from one sample in a study of cytomegalovirus exposure and HLA in healthy donors. Using immunoSEQ multiplex PCR, the repertoire was profiled, and TCRdb retains in-frame clones only, with some absent. The top ten clones hold roughly 0.7% of a sample with about 220,000 clones, over 70% of them seen once. Sequencing was performed on PBMCs. Receptors were obtained from a boy aged 2 to 10 in good health and CMV-seronegative. CDR3s include the opening cysteine and the closing phenylalanine or tryptophan. The D gene is left open where the match is weak. Part of the rows lack a size; the others show once, few, many or a class for expanded clones.

DNA	CDR3	D	V	J	size
TGTGCCAGCAGGCCTGGGACAGGGGTACGCACTGAAGCTTTCTTT	CASRPGTGVRTEAFF	TRBD1	TRBV2	TRBJ1-1	few
TGTGCCAGTAGTCCCCGGGGGGGCAGGCAGCCCCAGCATTTT	CASSPRGGRQPQHF	-	TRBV19	TRBJ1-5	-
TGTGCCAGCTCAGGGGGCCTCTCTGGAAACACCATATATTTT	CASSGGLSGNTIYF	TRBD1	TRBV7-8	TRBJ1-3	-
TGTGCCAGCAGCTCCGAGGCGGGAGGGGCGGGGGGTGAGCAGTTCTTC	CASSSEAGGAGGEQFF	TRBD2	TRBV7-6	TRBJ2-1	-
TGTGCCAGCACTCCTACTTCCCAGGGGGTGACTGAAGCTTTCTTT	CASTPTSQGVTEAFF	TRBD1	TRBV6-5	TRBJ1-1	-
TGCGCCAGCTCCAGGGCAGACCCTAACTATGGCTACACCTTC	CASSRADPNYGYTF	-	TRBV5-1	TRBJ1-2	-
TGCGCCAGCAGCCAGAGGGGAGCGGGAGGGGGAACCGGGGAGCTGTTTTTT	CASSQRGAGGGTGELFF	TRBD2	TRBV4-1	TRBJ2-2	-
TGCAGCGTTGAAGATTGGCGGGGCTCCTACAATGAGCAGTTCTTC	CSVEDWRGSYNEQFF	-	TRBV29-1	TRBJ2-1	-
TGTGCCAGCAGCCAGACACCTACAACTAATGAAAAACTGTTTTTT	CASSQTPTTNEKLFF	-	TRBV7-9	TRBJ1-4	once
TGTGCCAGCAGCCCCCGGACAGGGATCACCGGGGAGCTGTTTTTT	CASSPRTGITGELFF	TRBD1	TRBV14	TRBJ2-2	-
TGTGCCAGCTCCCCCGTTAGCAATCAGCCCCAGCATTTT	CASSPVSNQPQHF	-	TRBV11-3	TRBJ1-5	-
TGTGCCAGCAGCCGGGATTCACCCCTCCACTTT	CASSRDSPLHF	-	TRBV5-8	TRBJ1-6	-
TGTGCCAGCAGGCCCCGGGGATCCTACGAGCAGTACTTC	CASRPRGSYEQYF	-	TRBV5-4	TRBJ2-7	-
TGTGCCAGCAGCGGGCCCGCGGGGGGGCCGAACAATGAGCAGTTCTTC	CASSGPAGGPNNEQFF	TRBD2	TRBV9	TRBJ2-1	-
TGTGCCACCAGCAGAGATCCAGCGGAAGAGACCCAGTACTTC	CATSRDPAEETQYF	-	TRBV15	TRBJ2-5	once
TGTGCCAGCAGTGACGGGGCAGGGTCGTTAAAGTACTTC	CASSDGAGSLKYF	-	TRBV6-4	TRBJ2-7	-
TGTGCCAGTAACGCCGGGGGTAGCGCAAGCACAGATACGCAGTATTTT	CASNAGGSASTDTQYF	-	TRBV19	TRBJ2-3	-
TGTGCCATCAGTGGGAGGACAGGGGGAGACCAGCCCCAGCATTTT	CAISGRTGGDQPQHF	TRBD1	TRBV10-3	TRBJ1-5	-
TGTGCCAGCAGCTTGGCTAGCGGGGCGGGATTTACCTACAATGAGCAGTTCTTC	CASSLASGAGFTYNEQFF	TRBD2	TRBV5-5	TRBJ2-1	many
TGTGCCAGTAGTACTAGCGGGGGCTCCTACGAGCAGTACTTC	CASSTSGGSYEQYF	TRBD2	TRBV19	TRBJ2-7	-
TGTGCCAGCAGCTTATGGGTGGGACTAGCGGGAGAGACCCAGTACTTC	CASSLWVGLAGETQYF	TRBD2	TRBV7-9	TRBJ2-5	-
TGCGCCAGCAGCCAAGGAGCGGGGGCGGGCAATGAGCAGTTCTTC	CASSQGAGAGNEQFF	TRBD2	TRBV4-1	TRBJ2-1	-
TGTGCCAGCAGTCCAGGTCCGCAAAACATTCAGTACTTC	CASSPGPQNIQYF	-	TRBV6-5	TRBJ2-4	-
TGTGCCAGCAGTTTCGACAAGGAGGGTTACAATGAGCAGTTCTTC	CASSFDKEGYNEQFF	-	TRBV6-5	TRBJ2-1	once
TGTGCCAGCAGAAAACCTGGGGGGTCCCACACTGAAGCTTTCTTT	CASRKPGGSHTEAFF	-	TRBV6-6	TRBJ1-1	-
TGTGCTAGTGGCCGGGACAGGGCCTACGAGCAGTACTTC	CASGRDRAYEQYF	TRBD1	TRBV12-5	TRBJ2-7	-
TGTGCCTGGAACCGGGGCAATCAGCCCCAGCATTTT	CAWNRGNQPQHF	-	TRBV30	TRBJ1-5	once
TGTGCTAGTGGTGGCAGGGTAACCGCTGAAGCTTTCTTT	CASGGRVTAEAFF	-	TRBV12-5	TRBJ1-1	-
TGTGCCAGCAGCTTAACGGGGGCCGCCACCGGGGAGCTGTTTTTT	CASSLTGAATGELFF	-	TRBV7-3	TRBJ2-2	-
TGTGCCAGCAGTGAATGGGTCCTGACAGGCCTAGCCAAAAACATTCAGTACTTC	CASSEWVLTGLAKNIQYF	-	TRBV25-1	TRBJ2-4	-
TGTGCCAGCAGCTTCGGGCTAGCGGCCACCTACGAGCAGTACTTC	CASSFGLAATYEQYF	TRBD2	TRBV7-9	TRBJ2-7	once
TGTGCCAGCAGTTATGACCAGGGGAAAAGCTCCTACGAGCAGTACTTC	CASSYDQGKSSYEQYF	-	TRBV2	TRBJ2-7	-
TGTGCCAGCATCGGCCAGGGTAACACCGGGGAGCTGTTTTTT	CASIGQGNTGELFF	-	TRBV2	TRBJ2-2	-
TGTGCCAGTAGTATCAACAGTGGGCAGCCCCAGCATTTT	CASSINSGQPQHF	-	TRBV19	TRBJ1-5	-
TGTGCCTGGACCGGGGACAGGGGGCTCTATGAGCAGTTCTTC	CAWTGDRGLYEQFF	TRBD1	TRBV30	TRBJ2-1	-
TGTGCCAGCAGCCACCCACAGGGAGTGGGCGAGCAGTACTTC	CASSHPQGVGEQYF	-	TRBV9	TRBJ2-7	-
TGTGCCAGCAGCTCCATAAGTGGACTAGCGAGTATCACAGATACGCAGTATTTT	CASSSISGLASITDTQYF	TRBD2	TRBV5-5	TRBJ2-3	once
TGTGCCAGCAGCTTAGAGTCAGGGGGGGAAGCTTTCTTT	CASSLESGGEAFF	TRBD1	TRBV7-2	TRBJ1-1	-